This T cell receptor beta chain was recorded in a study of post-analysis software for immune sequencing data. Concerning this clonotype itself: What it binds is unknown.

Germline loops: CDR1 SQVTM, CDR2 ANQGSEA. This CDR3 region has 17 residues. Trimming took 2 bases from V and 7 from J; bases not matched to a gene: 11. TCR beta libraries were prepared from cDNA with unique molecular identifiers. Each CDR3 protein is one row after TCRdb ran MiXCR on the PCR reads. The sample shows hundreds of thousands of distinct CDR3 sequences, 55% to 60% of them seen only once. Study results and limitations: Those with multiple sclerosis, the patient group, showed significantly lower normalized Chao1 diversity than controls. Five or six TRBV segments were significantly more frequent in patients than in controls. TRBV5-6, TRBV5-1 and TRBV20-1 were among these segments.

The sequence was collected from a girl aged 2-10 years with multiple sclerosis. The V call is TRBV29-1, the J call TRBJ2-1; TRBD2 matches 13 bases. The sample consisted of blood. CDR3 in DNA: TGCAGCGTTGAAAGGACTAGCGGGAGTACACTGGATAATGAGCAGTTCTTC. Protein product: CSVERTSGSTLDNEQFF.